A selection of T cell receptor beta chains follows, all from one sample in a study of shared clonotypes between healthy human individuals. Generated by immunoSEQ multiplex PCR, the TCRdb table keeps only in-frame clones and is missing some. The table shows about 2.1 million clones, with 90% to 95% occurring only once. Sequenced input: naive CD8+ T cells from PBMCs. These receptors came from a man between 18 and 29 years old in good health. Some clones in this sample may be carry-over from other donors' samples. CDR3s include the opening cysteine and the closing phenylalanine or tryptophan. The D gene is left open where the match is weak. A clone size is listed for some rows: how often the clone was seen (once, few, many), or a class if it is expanded.

d_call,clone_size,j_call,v_call,cdr3_aa,cdr3_nt
NA,NA,TRBJ1-4,TRBV15,CATRRMGDEKLFF,TGTGCCACCAGAAGGATGGGGGACGAAAAACTGTTTTTT
NA,NA,TRBJ1-2,TRBV7-8,CASSLAPRSEPGYTF,TGTGCCAGCAGCTTAGCGCCACGATCAGAACCCGGCTACACCTTC
NA,NA,TRBJ2-3,TRBV6-5,CASSPVGAWGDTQYF,TGTGCCAGCAGCCCCGTTGGGGCGTGGGGAGATACGCAGTATTTT
TRBD2,NA,TRBJ2-1,TRBV9,CASSTSGRAPYNEQFF,TGTGCCAGCAGTACTAGCGGGAGGGCCCCCTACAATGAGCAGTTCTTC
NA,NA,TRBJ2-7,TRBV6-6,CASSRVFPPLEQYF,TGTGCCAGCAGTAGGGTGTTTCCCCCACTCGAGCAGTACTTC
TRBD1,once,TRBJ1-5,TRBV28,CASSIGQGNQPQHF,TGTGCCAGCAGTATTGGACAGGGCAATCAGCCCCAGCATTTT
NA,NA,TRBJ2-7,TRBV4-1,CASSQEVVAGGSYEQYF,TGCGCCAGCAGCCAAGAGGTCGTAGCCGGCGGGTCCTACGAGCAGTACTTC
TRBD2,once,TRBJ2-5,TRBV28,CASSPTGGLAGEETQYF,TGTGCCAGCAGTCCCACGGGGGGACTAGCGGGAGAAGAGACCCAGTACTTC
NA,NA,TRBJ1-1,TRBV28,CASSLPPTGRNTEAFF,TGTGCCAGCAGTTTACCCCCGACAGGCCGGAACACTGAAGCTTTCTTT
NA,NA,TRBJ2-7,TRBV27,CASSFINFPGRPYEQYF,TGTGCCAGCAGTTTCATAAACTTCCCCGGGCGCCCCTACGAGCAGTACTTC
NA,NA,TRBJ2-4,TRBV4-1,CASSQGGDGLAKNIQYF,TGCGCCAGCAGCCAAGGAGGGGACGGTCTAGCCAAAAACATTCAGTACTTC
TRBD2,NA,TRBJ2-7,TRBV9,CASSDPLAGHPGESYEQYF,TGTGCCAGCAGCGACCCACTAGCGGGACACCCGGGCGAATCCTACGAGCAGTACTTC
TRBD2,NA,TRBJ2-7,TRBV27,CASSLLLAGAGEQYF,TGTGCCAGCAGTTTATTACTAGCGGGAGCTGGCGAGCAGTACTTC
TRBD1,NA,TRBJ2-7,TRBV10-3,CAISKDRVDEQYF,TGTGCCATCAGCAAGGACAGGGTTGACGAGCAGTACTTC
NA,NA,TRBJ2-3,TRBV18,CASSPRDLQVDTQYF,TGTGCCAGCTCACCAAGGGACCTCCAGGTAGATACGCAGTATTTT
TRBD2,NA,TRBJ2-2,TRBV7-2,CASSLATQGTSRSGELFF,TGTGCCAGCAGCTTAGCGACACAGGGGACTAGCCGCTCCGGGGAGCTGTTTTTT
NA,NA,TRBJ2-3,TRBV5-1,CASSLNRQRSTDTQYF,TGCGCCAGCAGCTTAAACCGACAGAGATCGACAGATACGCAGTATTTT
NA,NA,TRBJ1-1,TRBV29-1,CSVRGGGNTEAFF,TGCAGCGTCCGAGGGGGAGGAAACACTGAAGCTTTCTTT
NA,NA,TRBJ1-2,TRBV7-8,CASSLVRGTTSNYGYTF,TGTGCCAGCAGCTTAGTTCGTGGGACAACTTCTAACTATGGCTACACCTTC
NA,few,TRBJ1-1,TRBV30,CAWSVTVNTEAFF,TGTGCCTGGAGTGTTACAGTGAACACTGAAGCTTTCTTT
NA,NA,TRBJ1-5,TRBV5-1,CASSPRPSRGNQPQHF,TGCGCCAGCAGCCCAAGACCCAGCAGGGGCAATCAGCCCCAGCATTTT
TRBD2,NA,TRBJ2-7,TRBV5-4,CASSLRTSGYEQYF,TGTGCCAGCAGCCTTCGGACTAGCGGCTACGAGCAGTACTTC
TRBD1,NA,TRBJ2-1,TRBV9,CASSTRDSNYNEQFF,TGTGCCAGCAGCACACGGGACAGCAACTACAATGAGCAGTTCTTC
NA,NA,TRBJ1-3,TRBV7-9,CASSHRQETRSGNTIYF,TGTGCCAGCAGCCACCGACAGGAGACACGCTCTGGAAACACCATATATTTT
NA,NA,TRBJ2-3,TRBV5-6,CASSFGFTPTTDTQYF,TGTGCCAGCAGCTTCGGTTTCACACCCACCACAGATACGCAGTATTTT
NA,NA,TRBJ2-7,TRBV28,CASSHGQGEWVGYEQYF,TGTGCCAGCAGTCATGGGCAAGGGGAGTGGGTGGGCTACGAGCAGTACTTC
TRBD1,NA,TRBJ2-7,TRBV27,CASSFGDSSYEQYF,TGTGCCAGCAGTTTCGGGGACAGCTCCTACGAGCAGTACTTC
TRBD1,NA,TRBJ2-7,TRBV7-8,CASSLTGFMYEQYF,TGTGCCAGCAGCTTGACAGGGTTCATGTACGAGCAGTACTTC
NA,NA,TRBJ2-7,TRBV6-5,CASSPWAGTYEQYF,TGTGCCAGCTCACCCTGGGCCGGGACCTACGAGCAGTACTTC
NA,NA,TRBJ2-7,TRBV7-8,CASSLEASSYEQYF,TGTGCCAGCAGCTTAGAGGCGAGCTCCTACGAGCAGTACTTC
TRBD1,NA,TRBJ2-7,TRBV5-4,CASSDPAGTGGELGSYEQYF,TGTGCCAGCAGCGACCCAGCCGGGACAGGGGGTGAGCTGGGCTCCTACGAGCAGTACTTC
NA,NA,TRBJ2-1,TRBV27,CASSQSGPSYNEQFF,TGTGCCAGCAGCCAGAGCGGACCCTCCTACAATGAGCAGTTCTTC
NA,NA,TRBJ2-6,TRBV5-6,CASSLGRASSGANVLTF,TGTGCCAGCAGCTTAGGCAGGGCAAGCTCTGGGGCCAACGTCCTGACTTTC
TRBD2,NA,TRBJ2-1,TRBV7-9,CASSRTSGSAEQFF,TGTGCCAGCAGCAGGACTAGCGGGAGTGCTGAGCAGTTCTTC
TRBD2,NA,TRBJ2-1,TRBV6-5,CASSYSWGRGAYEQFF,TGTGCCAGCAGTTACTCCTGGGGGAGGGGTGCCTATGAGCAGTTCTTC
NA,NA,TRBJ1-3,TRBV14,CASSPWPGEAGNTIYF,TGTGCCAGCAGCCCATGGCCCGGGGAGGCTGGAAACACCATATATTTT
TRBD1,NA,TRBJ2-7,TRBV4-1,CASSHHQGQGLSYEQYF,TGCGCCAGCAGCCACCACCAAGGACAGGGCCTCTCCTACGAGCAGTACTTC